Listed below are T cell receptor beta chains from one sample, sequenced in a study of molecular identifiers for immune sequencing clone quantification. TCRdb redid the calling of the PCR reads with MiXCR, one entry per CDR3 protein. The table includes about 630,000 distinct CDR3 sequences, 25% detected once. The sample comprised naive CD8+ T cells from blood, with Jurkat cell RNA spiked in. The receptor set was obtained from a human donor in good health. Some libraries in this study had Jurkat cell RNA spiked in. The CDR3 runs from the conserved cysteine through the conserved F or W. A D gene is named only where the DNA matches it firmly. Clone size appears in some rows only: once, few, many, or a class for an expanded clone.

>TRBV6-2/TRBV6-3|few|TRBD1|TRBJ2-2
TGTGCCAGCAGCCCGCTCGGGACAGCTTTCACCGGGGAGCTGTTTTTT
CASSPLGTAFTGELFF
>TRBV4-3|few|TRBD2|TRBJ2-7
TGCGCCAGCAGCCAAGATGGGGCGACTAGCAACCTTAGGAGCGAGCAGTACTTC
CASSQDGATSNLRSEQYF
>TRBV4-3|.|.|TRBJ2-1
TGCGCGAGCAGCCAACTCCCCCATGAGGGTGAGCAGTTCTTC
CASSQLPHEGEQFF
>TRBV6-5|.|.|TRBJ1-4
TGTGCCAGCAGTTACGAAGTGGGGGAAGGAAAACTGTTTTTT
CASSYEVGEGKLFF
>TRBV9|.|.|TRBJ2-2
TGTGCCAGCAACTCGCCAGGGAACACCGGGGAGCTGTTTTTT
CASNSPGNTGELFF
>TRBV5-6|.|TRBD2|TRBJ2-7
TGTGCCAGCAGCACTACCGGGACTAGCGCCTTATACGAGCAGTACTTC
CASSTTGTSALYEQYF
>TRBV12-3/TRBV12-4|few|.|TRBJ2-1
TGTGCCAGCAGTCCGCCGACAGATAGCTCCTACAATGAGCAGTTCTTC
CASSPPTDSSYNEQFF
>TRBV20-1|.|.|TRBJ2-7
TGCAGTGCTAGAATGGGGGTCTACGAGCAGTACTTC
CSARMGVYEQYF
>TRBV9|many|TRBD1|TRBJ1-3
TGTGCCAGCAGCCCCCAGGGACAGCTTTTTAGAAACACCATATATTTT
CASSPQGQLFRNTIYF
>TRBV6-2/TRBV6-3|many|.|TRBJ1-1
TGTGCCAGCAGTTACGGGGGCTTCACTGAAGCTTTCTTT
CASSYGGFTEAFF
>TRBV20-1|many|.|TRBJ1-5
TGCAGTGCTAGAGTGGGACGGGGGCAGCCCCAGCATTTT
CSARVGRGQPQHF
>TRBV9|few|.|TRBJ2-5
TGTGCCAGCAGCGTAGATACGGGAGCACAAGAGACCCAGTACTTC
CASSVDTGAQETQYF
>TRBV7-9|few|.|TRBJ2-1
TGTGCCAGCAGCTACAGACAGCCACACTCCTACAATGAGCAGTTCTTC
CASSYRQPHSYNEQFF